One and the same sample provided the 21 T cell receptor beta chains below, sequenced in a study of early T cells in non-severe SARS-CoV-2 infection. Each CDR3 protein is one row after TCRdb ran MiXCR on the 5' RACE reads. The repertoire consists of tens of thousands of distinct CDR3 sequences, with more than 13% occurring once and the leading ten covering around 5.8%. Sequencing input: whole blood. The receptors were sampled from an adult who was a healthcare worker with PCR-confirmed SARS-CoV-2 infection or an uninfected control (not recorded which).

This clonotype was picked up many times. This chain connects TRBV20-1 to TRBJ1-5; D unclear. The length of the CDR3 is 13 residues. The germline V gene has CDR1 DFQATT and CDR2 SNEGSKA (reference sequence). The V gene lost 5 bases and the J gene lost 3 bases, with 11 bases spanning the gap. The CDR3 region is CSAAGENNQPQHF. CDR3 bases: TGCAGTGCTGCCGGGGAAAACAATCAGCCCCAGCATTTT.

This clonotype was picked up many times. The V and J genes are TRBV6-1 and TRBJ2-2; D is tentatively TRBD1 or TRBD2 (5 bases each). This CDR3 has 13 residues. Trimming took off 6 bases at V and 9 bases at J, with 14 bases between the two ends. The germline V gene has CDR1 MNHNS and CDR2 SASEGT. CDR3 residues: CASRALGERELFF. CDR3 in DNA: TGTGCCAGCAGGGCGTTGGGGGAGAGGGAGCTGTTTTTT.

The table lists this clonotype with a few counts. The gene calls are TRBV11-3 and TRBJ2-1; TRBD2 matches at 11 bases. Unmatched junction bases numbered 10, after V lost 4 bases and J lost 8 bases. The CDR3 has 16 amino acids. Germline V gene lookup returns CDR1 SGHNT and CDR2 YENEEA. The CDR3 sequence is CASSSSLAGGPDEQFF. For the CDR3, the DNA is TGTGCCAGCAGCTCATCTTTAGCGGGAGGGCCGGATGAGCAGTTCTTC.

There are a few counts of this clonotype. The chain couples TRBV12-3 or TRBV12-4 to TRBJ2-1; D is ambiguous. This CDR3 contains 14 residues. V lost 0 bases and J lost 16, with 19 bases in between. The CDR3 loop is CASSLAYSGTTLFF. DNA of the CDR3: TGTGCCAGCAGTTTAGCGTATTCTGGAACGACCTTATTCTTC.

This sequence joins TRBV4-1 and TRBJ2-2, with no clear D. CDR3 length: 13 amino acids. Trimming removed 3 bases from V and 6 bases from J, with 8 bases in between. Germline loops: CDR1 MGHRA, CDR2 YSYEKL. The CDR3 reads CASSHQSAGELFF. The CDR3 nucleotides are TGCGCCAGCAGCCACCAGTCCGCCGGGGAGCTGTTTTTT.

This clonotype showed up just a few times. The CDR3 region has the DNA TGCAGCGTGGAGGGAGGCCCGAGAGGGGGAAACTATGGCTACACCTTC. This sequence encodes CSVEGGPRGGNYGYTF. The chain recombines TRBV29-1 with TRBJ1-2, with D perhaps matching TRBD1 (6 bases). V was clipped by 6 bases and J by 2 bases, with 22 bases between them. This CDR3 spans 16 amino acids. CDR1 is SQVTM, CDR2 ANQGSEA, per germline. The whole variable domain, remainder taken from reference TRBV29-1 and TRBJ1-2, is SAVISQKPSRDICQRGTSLTIQCQVDSQVTMMFWYRQQPGQSLTLIATANQGSEATYESGFVIDKFPISRPNLTFSTLTVSNMSPEDSSIYLCSVEGGPRGGNYGYTFGSGTRLTVV.

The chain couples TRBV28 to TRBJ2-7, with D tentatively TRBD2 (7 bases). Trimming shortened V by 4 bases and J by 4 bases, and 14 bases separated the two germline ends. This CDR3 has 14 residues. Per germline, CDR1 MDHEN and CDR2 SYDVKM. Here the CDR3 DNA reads TGTGCCAGCAGTTCCTACAGGGAGGGTTACGAGCAGTACTTC. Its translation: CASSSYREGYEQYF. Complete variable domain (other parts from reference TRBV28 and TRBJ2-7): DVKVTQSSRYLVKRTGEKVFLECVQDMDHENMFWYRQDPGLGLRLIYFSYDVKMKEKGDIPEGYSVSREKKERFSLILESASTNQTSMYLCASSSYREGYEQYFGPGTRLTVT.

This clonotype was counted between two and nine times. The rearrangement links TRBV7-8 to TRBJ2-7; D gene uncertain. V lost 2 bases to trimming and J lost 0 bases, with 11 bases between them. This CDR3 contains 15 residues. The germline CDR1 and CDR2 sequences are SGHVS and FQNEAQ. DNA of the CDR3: TGTGCCAGCAGCTTATGGTCCCTGAACTCCTACGAGCAGTACTTC. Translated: CASSLWSLNSYEQYF.

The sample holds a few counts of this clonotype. CDR3 coding DNA: TGTGCCAGCAGCTTAGAATCCGCCGCCGTTTTGGGCGAGCAGTACTTC. Protein sequence: CASSLESAAVLGEQYF. This rearrangement joins TRBV7-9 to TRBJ2-7; no clear D. CDR3 size: 16 residues. CDR1 SEHNR and CDR2 FQNEAQ come from the germline V gene (reference sequence). The germline V and J ends were trimmed by 1 base and 6 bases, with 19 bases remaining between them.

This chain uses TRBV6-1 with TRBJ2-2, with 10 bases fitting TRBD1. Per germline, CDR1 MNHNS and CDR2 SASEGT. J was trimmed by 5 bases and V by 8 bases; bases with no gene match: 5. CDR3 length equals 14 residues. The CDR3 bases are TGTGCCAGCGAAGGGACAGGGGATACCGGGGAGCTGTTTTTT. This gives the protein CASEGTGDTGELFF.

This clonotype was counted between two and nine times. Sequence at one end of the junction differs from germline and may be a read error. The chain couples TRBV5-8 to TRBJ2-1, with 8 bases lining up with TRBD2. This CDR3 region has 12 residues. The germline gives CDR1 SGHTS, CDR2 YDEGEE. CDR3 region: CASSITGTRSVF. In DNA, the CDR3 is TGTGCCAGCAGCATAACCGGGACTAGGTCAGTCTTC.

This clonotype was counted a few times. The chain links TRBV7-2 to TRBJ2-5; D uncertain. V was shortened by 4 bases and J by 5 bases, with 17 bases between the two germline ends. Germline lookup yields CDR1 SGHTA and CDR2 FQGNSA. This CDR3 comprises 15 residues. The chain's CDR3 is CASSWPWSSEETQYF. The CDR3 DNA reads TGTGCCAGCAGCTGGCCTTGGTCTTCCGAGGAGACCCAGTACTTC.

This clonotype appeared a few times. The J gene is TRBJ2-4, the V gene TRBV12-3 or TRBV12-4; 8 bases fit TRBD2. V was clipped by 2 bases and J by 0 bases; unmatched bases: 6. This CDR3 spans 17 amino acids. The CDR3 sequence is CASSLIGLAGAKNIQYF. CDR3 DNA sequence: TGTGCCAGCAGTTTAATCGGGCTAGCGGGAGCCAAAAACATTCAGTACTTC.

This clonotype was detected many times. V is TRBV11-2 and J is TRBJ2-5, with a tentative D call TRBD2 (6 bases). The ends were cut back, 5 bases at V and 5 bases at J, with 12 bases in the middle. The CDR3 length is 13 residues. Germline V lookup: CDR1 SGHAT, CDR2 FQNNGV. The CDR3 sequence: CASSLGLTETQYF. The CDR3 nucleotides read TGTGCCAGCAGCCTGGGACTCACGGAGACCCAGTACTTC.

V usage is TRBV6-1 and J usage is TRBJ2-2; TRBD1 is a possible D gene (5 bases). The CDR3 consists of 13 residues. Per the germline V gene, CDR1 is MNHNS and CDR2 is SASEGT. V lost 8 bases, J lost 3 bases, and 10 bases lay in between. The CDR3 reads CASLQGYTGELFF. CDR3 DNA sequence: TGTGCCAGCCTCCAGGGTTACACCGGGGAGCTGTTTTTT.

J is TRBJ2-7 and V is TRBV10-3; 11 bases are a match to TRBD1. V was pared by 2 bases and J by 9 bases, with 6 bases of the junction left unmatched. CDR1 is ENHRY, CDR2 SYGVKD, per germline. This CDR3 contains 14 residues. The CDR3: CAISEAGQGGRQYF. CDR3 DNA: TGTGCCATCAGTGAGGCGGGACAGGGGGGAAGGCAGTACTTC.

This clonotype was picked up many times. CDR3 sequence reads: CASSPRFGGRETQYF. The CDR3 nucleotides read TGTGCCAGCAGCCCACGATTTGGTGGTCGGGAGACCCAGTACTTC. J is TRBJ2-5 and V is TRBV7-9; D unresolved. This CDR3 region has 15 residues. The germline gives CDR1 SEHNR, CDR2 FQNEAQ (reference sequence). Trimming left V 5 bases short and J 5 bases short, with 18 bases between.

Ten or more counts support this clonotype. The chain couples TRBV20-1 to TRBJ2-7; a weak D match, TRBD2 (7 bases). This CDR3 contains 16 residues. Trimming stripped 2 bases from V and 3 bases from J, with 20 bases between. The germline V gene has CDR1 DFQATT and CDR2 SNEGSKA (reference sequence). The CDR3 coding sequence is TGCAGTGCTAGACGATTCCTAACAGGGAGGGTCTACGAGCAGTACTTC. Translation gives CSARRFLTGRVYEQYF.

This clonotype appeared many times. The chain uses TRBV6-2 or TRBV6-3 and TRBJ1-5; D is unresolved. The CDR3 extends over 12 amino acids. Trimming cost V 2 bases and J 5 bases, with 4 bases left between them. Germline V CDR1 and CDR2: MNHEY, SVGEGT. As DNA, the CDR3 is TGTGCCAGCAGTTACACGTATCAGCCCCAGCATTTT. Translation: CASSYTYQPQHF.

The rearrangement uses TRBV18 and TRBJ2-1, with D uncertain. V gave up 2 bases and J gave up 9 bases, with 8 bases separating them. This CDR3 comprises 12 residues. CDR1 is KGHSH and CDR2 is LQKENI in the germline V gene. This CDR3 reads CASSPDLSEQFF. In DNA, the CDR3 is TGTGCCAGCTCACCAGATCTTAGTGAGCAGTTCTTC.

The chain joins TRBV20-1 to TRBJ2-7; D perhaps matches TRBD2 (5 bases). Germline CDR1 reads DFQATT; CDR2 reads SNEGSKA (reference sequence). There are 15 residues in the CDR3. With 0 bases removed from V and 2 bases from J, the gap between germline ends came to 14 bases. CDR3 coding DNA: TGCAGTGCTAGAGATTCGGGATTTACCCCCTACGAGCAGTACTTC. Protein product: CSARDSGFTPYEQYF.